This paragraph covers one TCR beta chain sequence. Authors' methods: Counts of nucleated cells, estimated from reference gene primer amplification, were obtained. Assay used: immunoSEQ multiplex PCR; TCRdb lists only in-frame clones, some missing. Clone size and V and J calls were adopted from that table, with D and trimming inferred from the DNA. The repertoire holds a few hundred thousand clones, with more than 75% as singletons. The CDR3 has 12 amino acids. The V segment lost 7 bases and the J segment 5 bases; nucleotides outside the gene matches: 3. The V gene's germline CDR1 is SQVTM and CDR2 ANQGSEA. The data originate from a study of blood T cell repertoires in COVID-19. About the research overall: The cDNA or gDNA used as material had been derived from T cells, B-cell-depleted T cells, or PBMCs.

The receptor was isolated from a woman aged 40 to 50 who had recovered from COVID-19. This sequence joins TRBV29-1 and TRBJ2-7, with 12 bases fitting TRBD2. The specimen sequenced was peripheral blood. Written as DNA, the CDR3 is TGCAGCGCTCGGACTAGCGGGAACGAGCAGTACTTC. Translated: CSARTSGNEQYF.